This TCR beta chain was profiled in a study of a mutant IDH1 vaccine in newly diagnosed glioma. The time point is: week 47, end of study. Every vaccination contained 300 ug of the mutant IDH1 20-mer peptide and was paired with topical imiquimod. The method was immunoSEQ multiplex PCR; TCRdb's version includes in-frame clones alone and lacks a portion of them. The data hold tens of thousands of clones, with around 83% observed a single time. Remarks on this clone: The antigen is not known.

The CDR3 has 14 residues. Trimming removed 2 bases at V and 4 bases at J, with 12 bases between. Germline V CDR1 and CDR2: MNHEY, SVGAGI. The sample in question was PBMCs, obtained from a glioma patient whose treatment included an IDH1 peptide vaccine. This receptor was taken from a man aged 25 to 45 with glioma. The rearrangement links TRBV6-5 to TRBJ2-7; D is ambiguous. The CDR3: CASSYLPRYYEQYF. The CDR3 DNA follows: TGTGCCAGCAGTTACCTCCCAAGATATTACGAGCAGTACTTC.